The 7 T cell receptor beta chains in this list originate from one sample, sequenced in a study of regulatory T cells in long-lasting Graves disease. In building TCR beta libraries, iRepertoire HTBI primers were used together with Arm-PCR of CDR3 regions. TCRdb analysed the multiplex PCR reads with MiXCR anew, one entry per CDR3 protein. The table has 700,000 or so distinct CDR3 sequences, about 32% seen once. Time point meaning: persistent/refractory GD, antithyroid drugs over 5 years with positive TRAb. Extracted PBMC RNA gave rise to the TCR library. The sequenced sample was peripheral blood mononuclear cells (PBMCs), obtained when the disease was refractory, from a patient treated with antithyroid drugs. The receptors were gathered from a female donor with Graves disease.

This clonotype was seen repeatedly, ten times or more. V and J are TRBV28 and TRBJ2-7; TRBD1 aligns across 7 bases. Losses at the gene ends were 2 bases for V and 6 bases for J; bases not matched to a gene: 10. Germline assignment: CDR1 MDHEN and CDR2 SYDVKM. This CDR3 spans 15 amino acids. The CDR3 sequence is CASSLVVGGGIEQYF. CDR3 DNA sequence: TGTGCCAGCAGTTTAGTGGTAGGGGGCGGAATCGAGCAGTACTTC.

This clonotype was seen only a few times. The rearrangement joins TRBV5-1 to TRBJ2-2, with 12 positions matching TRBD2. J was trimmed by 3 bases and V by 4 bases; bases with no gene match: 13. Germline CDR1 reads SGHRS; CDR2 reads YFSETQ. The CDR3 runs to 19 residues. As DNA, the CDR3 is TGCGCCAGCAGCAAAGCGACTAGCGGGAGAATTTTGTACACCGGGGAGCTGTTTTTT. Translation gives CASSKATSGRILYTGELFF.

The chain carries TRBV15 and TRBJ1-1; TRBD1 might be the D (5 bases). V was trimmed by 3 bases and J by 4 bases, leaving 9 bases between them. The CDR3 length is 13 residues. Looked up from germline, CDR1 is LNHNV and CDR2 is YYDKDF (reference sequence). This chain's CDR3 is CATSSGAGTEAFF. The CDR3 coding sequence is TGTGCCACCAGCAGCGGGGCAGGCACTGAAGCTTTCTTT.

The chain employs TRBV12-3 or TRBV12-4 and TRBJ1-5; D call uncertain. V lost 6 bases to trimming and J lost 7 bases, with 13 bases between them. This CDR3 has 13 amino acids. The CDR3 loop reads CASRRTFKQPQHF. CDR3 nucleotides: TGTGCCAGCAGACGGACTTTTAAACAGCCCCAGCATTTT.

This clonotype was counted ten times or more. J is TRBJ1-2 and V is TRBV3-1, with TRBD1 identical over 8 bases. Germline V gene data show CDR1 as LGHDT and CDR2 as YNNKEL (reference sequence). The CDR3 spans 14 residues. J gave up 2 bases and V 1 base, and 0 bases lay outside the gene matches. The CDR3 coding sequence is TGTGCCAGCAGCCAAGGACAGGGGAACTATGGCTACACCTTC. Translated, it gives CASSQGQGNYGYTF.

The chain's CDR3 is CASSQEWGRRDGYTF. CDR3 DNA: TGTGCCAGCAGCCAAGAGTGGGGGAGAAGGGACGGCTACACCTTC. The V and J genes are TRBV3-1 and TRBJ1-2; TRBD1 might be the D (5 bases). Germline V gives CDR1 LGHDT, CDR2 YNNKEL (reference sequence). This CDR3 is 15 amino acids long. Trimming removed 0 bases at V and 8 bases at J, with 16 bases between.

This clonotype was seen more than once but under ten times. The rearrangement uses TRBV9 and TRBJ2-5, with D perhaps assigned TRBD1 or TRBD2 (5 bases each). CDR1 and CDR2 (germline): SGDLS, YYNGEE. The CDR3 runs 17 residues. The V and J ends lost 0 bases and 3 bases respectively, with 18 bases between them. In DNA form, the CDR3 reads TGTGCCAGCAGCGTAGGGCTCAGGGCGGGCATCGAAGAGACCCAGTACTTC. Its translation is CASSVGLRAGIEETQYF.